The 12 T cell receptor beta chains listed next were all sequenced from one sample in a study of cytomegalovirus exposure and HLA in healthy donors (dated by TCRdb to the late 2010s). The method was the immunoSEQ multiplex PCR assay. For the multiplex PCR, a mixture combining 60 forward primers for TCR Vbeta segments and 13 reverse primers for TCR Jbeta segments was used. TCRdb stores this immuneACCESS table with in-frame sequences only. Part of the clones is absent; in the studies checked, under half of the shortfall reflects unresolved V genes, and no reason is known for the rest. In this sample the table shows fewer than 150,000 clones, roughly three quarters of which occur a single time. The ten largest clones add up to around 4.9% of the sample. The sample taken for sequencing was PBMCs. These TCRs come from a male donor in good health and CMV-seronegative.

The CDR3 DNA follows: TGTGCCAGCAGCTCCCCGACTAGCGGGGGGGCCAATGAGCAGTTCTTC. Its translation: CASSSPTSGGANEQFF. The rearrangement uses TRBV7-9 and TRBJ2-1, with 14 bases identical to TRBD2. V was pared by 4 bases and J by 6 bases, with 5 bases of the junction left unmatched. The germline gives CDR1 SEHNR, CDR2 FQNEAQ (reference sequence). The CDR3 runs 16 residues.

The chain carries TRBV5-1 and TRBJ2-7, with D unresolved. This CDR3 is 15 amino acids long. V was trimmed by 4 bases and J by 2 bases, leaving 16 bases between them. Germline CDR1 and CDR2: SGHRS and YFSETQ. The CDR3 protein is CASSAAVGATYEQYF. As DNA, the CDR3 is TGCGCCAGCAGCGCCGCGGTTGGCGCAACCTACGAGCAGTACTTC.

The rearrangement joins TRBV6-5 to TRBJ2-7; weak D call: TRBD2 (6 bases). The V gene's germline CDR1 is MNHEY and CDR2 SVGAGI. The CDR3 loop spans 14 amino acids. The V gene lost 2 bases and the J gene lost 1 base, with 9 bases spanning the gap. Here the CDR3 reads CASSYAGSSYEQYF. CDR3 nucleotides: TGTGCCAGCAGTTACGCCGGGAGTTCCTACGAGCAGTACTTC.

The J gene is TRBJ1-2, the V gene TRBV5-4; tentatively, D is TRBD1 (6 bases). In germline, CDR1 is SGHNT, CDR2 YYREEE (reference sequence). The CDR3 is 15 residues long. V was pared by 1 base and J by 2 bases, with 12 bases between. The DNA for the CDR3 is TGTGCCAGCAGCTTGTCTCAGGGGTTAAACTATGGCTACACCTTC. Translating gives CASSLSQGLNYGYTF.

The genes are TRBV7-2 and TRBJ2-7, with D possibly being TRBD1 (6 bases). Trimming removed 5 bases from V and 4 bases from J, with 9 bases in between. Germline V gives CDR1 SGHTA, CDR2 FQGNSA. The CDR3 covers 12 residues. The CDR3: CASSRTGYEQYF. In nucleotides, the CDR3 is TGTGCCAGCAGCCGCACAGGGTACGAGCAGTACTTC.

The chain employs TRBV2 and TRBJ1-5, with a possible D match to TRBD1 (5 bases). V was clipped by 6 bases and J by 8 bases, with 17 bases between them. CDR3 length: 14 amino acids. Germline loops: CDR1 SNHLY, CDR2 FYNNEI. The CDR3 sequence: CASSFTLKGEPQHF. The CDR3 bases are TGTGCCAGCAGCTTCACATTGAAAGGGGAGCCCCAGCATTTT.

This chain links TRBV4-3 with TRBJ2-1; TRBD2 agrees at 9 bases. This CDR3 comprises 15 residues. The V gene's germline CDR1 is LGHNA and CDR2 YSLEER. Trimming at V came to 2 bases and at J to 6 bases, leaving 5 bases not matched to a gene. CDR3 residues: CASSQQSGGTNEQFF. In DNA form, the CDR3 reads TGCGCCAGCAGCCAACAAAGCGGGGGGACCAATGAGCAGTTCTTC.

The chain combines TRBV5-4 with TRBJ2-2; perhaps TRBD2 as D (6 bases). CDR3 size: 14 residues. The germline V and J ends were trimmed by 7 bases and 4 bases, with 14 bases remaining between them. Germline V gives CDR1 SGHNT, CDR2 YYREEE (reference sequence). The CDR3 reads CASGTGLRTGELFF. In nucleotides, the CDR3 is TGTGCCAGCGGAACGGGACTCCGCACCGGGGAGCTGTTTTTT. Full variable domain (remainder filled in from reference TRBV5-4 and TRBJ2-2): ETGVTQSPTHLIKTRGQQVTLRCSSQSGHNTVSWYQQALGQGPQFIFQYYREEENGRGNFPPRFSGLQFPNYSSELNVNALELDDSALYLCASGTGLRTGELFFGEGSRLTVL.

This clone was counted only a few times. J is TRBJ1-5 and V is TRBV30; 11 positions agree with TRBD1. The CDR3 has 14 residues. Germline V gives CDR1 GTSNPN, CDR2 SVGIG (reference sequence). Trimming took 5 bases from V and 6 from J; bases not matched to a gene: 6. DNA for the CDR3: TGTGCCTGGGCCCCGGGACAGGGGGTTCAGCCCCAGCATTTT. Protein: CAWAPGQGVQPQHF.

V gene TRBV5-1 combines with J gene TRBJ1-4; 7 bases agree with TRBD1. With V trimmed by 4 bases and J by 12 bases, 9 bases remained unmatched. This CDR3 region has 13 residues. Germline values: CDR1 SGHRS, CDR2 YFSETQ. As DNA, the CDR3 is TGCGCCAGCAGCCTCCACGACCAGGGGGAACTGTTTTTT. The encoded protein is CASSLHDQGELFF. Complete variable domain (other parts from reference TRBV5-1 and TRBJ1-4): KAGVTQTPRYLIKTRGQQVTLSCSPISGHRSVSWYQQTPGQGLQFLFEYFSETQRNKGNFPGRFSGRQFSNSRSEMNVSTLELGDSALYLCASSLHDQGELFFGSGTQLSVL.

Only a few counts were recorded for this clone. This sequence joins TRBV21-1 and TRBJ1-1. TRBV21-1 is annotated as a pseudogene. The CDR3 totals 14 residues. This chain's CDR3 is CASSNAPGGWRAFF. The CDR3 DNA sequence: TGTGCCAGCAGCAATGCGCCCGGGGGTTGGCGAGCTTTCTTT.

V is TRBV4-1 and J is TRBJ1-1; TRBD1 aligns across 9 bases. The CDR3 contains 13 residues. Germline trimming cut 9 bases from V and 10 bases from J; bases unmatched to any gene: 12. Germline CDR1 MGHRA, CDR2 YSYEKL. CDR3 coding DNA: TGCGCCAGTTCACCCGGGACAGGGTTGGTAGCTTTCTTT. It specifies CASSPGTGLVAFF.